This TCR beta chain is from a study of T-cell reconstitution after alpha-beta-depleted transplantation in children. There are 15 residues in the CDR3. Trimming took 5 bases from V and 0 from J, leaving 16 bases between them. Germline V gene lookup returns CDR1 SQVTM and CDR2 ANQGSEA. In this sample, this clonotype turned up many times. Researchers prepared the TCRbeta library using unique molecular identifiers, the study reports. TCRdb reprocessed the PCR reads via MiXCR and lists one record per CDR3 protein. Of about 91,000 distinct CDR3 sequences listed, 6.5% to 8.5% are singletons. The receptor's source is a human donor who donated a stem cell graft to a child with congenital amegakaryocytic thrombocytopenia. This chain uses TRBV29-1 with TRBJ1-1; D gene uncertain. The source material was PBMCs from the stem cell graft donor, sampled from the stem cell graft. The CDR3 region is CSVKPTGAMNTEAFF. The DNA for the CDR3 is TGCAGCGTTAAACCCACGGGAGCCATGAACACTGAAGCTTTCTTT.